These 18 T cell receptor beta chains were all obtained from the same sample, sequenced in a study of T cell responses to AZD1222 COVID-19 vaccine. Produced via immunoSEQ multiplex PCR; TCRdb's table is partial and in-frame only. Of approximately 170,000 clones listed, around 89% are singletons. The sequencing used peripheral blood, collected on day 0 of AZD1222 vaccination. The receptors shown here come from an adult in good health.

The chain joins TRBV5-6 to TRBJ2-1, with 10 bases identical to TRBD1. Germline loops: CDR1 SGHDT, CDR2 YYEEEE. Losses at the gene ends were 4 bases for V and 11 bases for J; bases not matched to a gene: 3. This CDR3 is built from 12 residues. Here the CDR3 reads CASSRDRGKQFF. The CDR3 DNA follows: TGTGCCAGCAGCAGGGACAGGGGTAAGCAGTTCTTC.

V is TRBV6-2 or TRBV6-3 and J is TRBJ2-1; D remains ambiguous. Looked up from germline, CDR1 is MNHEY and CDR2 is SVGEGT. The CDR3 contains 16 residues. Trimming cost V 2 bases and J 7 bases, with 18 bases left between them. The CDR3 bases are TGTGCCAGCAGTTACGAAGGGATTACCTACGGTAATGAGCAGTTCTTC. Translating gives CASSYEGITYGNEQFF.

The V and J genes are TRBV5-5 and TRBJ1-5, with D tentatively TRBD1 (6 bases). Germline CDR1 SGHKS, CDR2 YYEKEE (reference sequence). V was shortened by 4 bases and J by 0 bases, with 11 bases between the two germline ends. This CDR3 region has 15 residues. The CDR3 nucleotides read TGTGCCAGCAGCGGGGGACACTATAGCAATCAGCCCCAGCATTTT. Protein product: CASSGGHYSNQPQHF.

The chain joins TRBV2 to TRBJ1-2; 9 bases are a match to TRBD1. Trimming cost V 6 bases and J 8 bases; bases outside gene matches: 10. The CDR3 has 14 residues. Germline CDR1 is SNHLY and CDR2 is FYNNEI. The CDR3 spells CASSRDRDNWGYTF. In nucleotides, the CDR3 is TGTGCCAGCAGCCGGGACAGGGACAATTGGGGCTACACCTTC.

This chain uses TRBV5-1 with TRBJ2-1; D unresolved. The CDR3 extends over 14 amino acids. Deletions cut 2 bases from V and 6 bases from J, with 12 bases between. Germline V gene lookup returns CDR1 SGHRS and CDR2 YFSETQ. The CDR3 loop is CASSLALGINEQFF. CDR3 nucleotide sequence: TGCGCCAGCAGCTTAGCCCTGGGTATCAATGAGCAGTTCTTC.

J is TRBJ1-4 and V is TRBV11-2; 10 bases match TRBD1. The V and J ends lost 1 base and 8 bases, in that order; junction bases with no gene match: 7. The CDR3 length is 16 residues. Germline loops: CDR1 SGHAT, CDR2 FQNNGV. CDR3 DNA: TGTGCCAGCAGCTTAGTAGCAGGGACAGGGGACGAAAAACTGTTTTTT. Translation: CASSLVAGTGDEKLFF.

The CDR3 here is CASSVGLAGGVEQFF. DNA for the CDR3: TGTGCCAGTAGTGTAGGACTAGCGGGGGGCGTTGAGCAGTTCTTC. This rearrangement joins TRBV19 to TRBJ2-1; 14 nucleotides align to TRBD2. CDR1 LNHDA and CDR2 SQIVND come from the germline V gene (reference sequence). V was pared by 5 bases and J by 9 bases, with 6 bases of the junction left unmatched. The CDR3 has 15 residues.

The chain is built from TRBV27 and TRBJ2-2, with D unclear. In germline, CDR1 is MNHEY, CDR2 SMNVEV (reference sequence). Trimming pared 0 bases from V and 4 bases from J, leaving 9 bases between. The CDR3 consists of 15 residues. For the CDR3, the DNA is TGTGCCAGCAGTTTATCTCGGATGGGCACCGGGGAGCTGTTTTTT. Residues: CASSLSRMGTGELFF.

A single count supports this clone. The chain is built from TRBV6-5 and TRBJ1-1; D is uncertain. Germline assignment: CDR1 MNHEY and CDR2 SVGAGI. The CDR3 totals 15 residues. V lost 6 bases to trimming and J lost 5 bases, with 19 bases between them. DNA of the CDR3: TGTGCCAGCAGCCAAGTTGGTCCCGTCGAGACTGAAGCTTTCTTT. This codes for CASSQVGPVETEAFF.

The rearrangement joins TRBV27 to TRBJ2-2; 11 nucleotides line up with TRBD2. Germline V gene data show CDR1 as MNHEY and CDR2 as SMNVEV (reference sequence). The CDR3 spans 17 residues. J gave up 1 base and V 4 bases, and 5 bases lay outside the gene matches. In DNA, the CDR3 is TGTGCCAGCAGTTATCTAGCGGGGGGATTGAACACCGGGGAGCTGTTTTTT. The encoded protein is CASSYLAGGLNTGELFF.

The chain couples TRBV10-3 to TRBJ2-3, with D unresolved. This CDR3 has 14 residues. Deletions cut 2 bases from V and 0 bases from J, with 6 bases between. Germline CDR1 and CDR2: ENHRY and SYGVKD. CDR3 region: CAISEGQSTDTQYF. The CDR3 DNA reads TGTGCCATCAGTGAGGGGCAGAGCACAGATACGCAGTATTTT.

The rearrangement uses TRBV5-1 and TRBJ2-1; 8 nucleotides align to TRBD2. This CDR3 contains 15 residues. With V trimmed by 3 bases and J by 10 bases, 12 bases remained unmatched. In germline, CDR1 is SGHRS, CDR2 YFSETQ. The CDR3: CASSYSGTSTGEQFF. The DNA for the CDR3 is TGCGCCAGCAGCTATTCCGGGACTAGTACAGGGGAGCAGTTCTTC. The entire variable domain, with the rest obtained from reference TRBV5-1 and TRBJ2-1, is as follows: KAGVTQTPRYLIKTRGQQVTLSCSPISGHRSVSWYQQTPGQGLQFLFEYFSETQRNKGNFPGRFSGRQFSNSRSEMNVSTLELGDSALYLCASSYSGTSTGEQFFGPGTRLTVL.

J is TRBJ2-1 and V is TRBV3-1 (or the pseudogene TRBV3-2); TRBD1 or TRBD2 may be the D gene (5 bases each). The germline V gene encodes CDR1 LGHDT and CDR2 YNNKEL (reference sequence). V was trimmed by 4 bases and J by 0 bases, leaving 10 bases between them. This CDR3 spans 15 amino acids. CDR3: CASSPGTSSYNEQFF. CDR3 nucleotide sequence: TGTGCCAGCAGCCCTGGGACGAGCTCCTACAATGAGCAGTTCTTC.

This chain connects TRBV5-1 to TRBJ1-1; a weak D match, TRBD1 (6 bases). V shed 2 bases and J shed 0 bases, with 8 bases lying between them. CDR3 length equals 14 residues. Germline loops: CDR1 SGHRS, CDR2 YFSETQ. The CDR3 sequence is CASSFHRVNTEAFF. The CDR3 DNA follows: TGCGCCAGCAGCTTTCACAGGGTGAACACTGAAGCTTTCTTT.

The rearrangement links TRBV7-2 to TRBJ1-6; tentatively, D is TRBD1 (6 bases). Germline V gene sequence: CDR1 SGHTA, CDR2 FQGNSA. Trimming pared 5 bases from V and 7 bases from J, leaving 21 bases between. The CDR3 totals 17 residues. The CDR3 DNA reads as TGTGCCAGCAGCCAGGGGCCCTCGGGACGGTTGAATTCACCCCTCCACTTT. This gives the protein CASSQGPSGRLNSPLHF. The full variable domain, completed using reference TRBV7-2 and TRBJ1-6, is GAGVSQSPSNKVTEKGKDVELRCDPISGHTALYWYRQSLGQGLEFLIYFQGNSAPDKSGLPSDRFSAERTGGSVSTLTIQRTQQEDSAVYLCASSQGPSGRLNSPLHFGNGTRLTVT.

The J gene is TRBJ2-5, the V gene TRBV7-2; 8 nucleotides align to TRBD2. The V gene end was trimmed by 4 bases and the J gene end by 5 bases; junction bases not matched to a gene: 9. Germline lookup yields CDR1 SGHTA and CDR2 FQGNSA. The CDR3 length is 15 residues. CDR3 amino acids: CASSSQAGGGETQYF. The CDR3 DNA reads TGTGCCAGCAGCTCCCAGGCGGGCGGGGGGGAGACCCAGTACTTC.

The CDR3 spells CASSLSQGGGTEAFF. Written as DNA, the CDR3 is TGTGCCAGCAGTTTATCCCAAGGGGGTGGAACTGAAGCTTTCTTT. The V gene is TRBV27, the J gene TRBJ1-1; D perhaps matches TRBD1 (6 bases). This CDR3 contains 15 residues. Germline V CDR1 and CDR2: MNHEY, SMNVEV (reference sequence). Trimming took 0 bases from V and 5 from J, leaving 13 bases between them.

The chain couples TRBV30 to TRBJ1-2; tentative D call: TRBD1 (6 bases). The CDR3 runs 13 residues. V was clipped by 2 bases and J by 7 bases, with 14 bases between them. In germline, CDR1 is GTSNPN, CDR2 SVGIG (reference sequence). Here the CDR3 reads CAWSRGTRLGYTF. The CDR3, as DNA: TGTGCCTGGAGTCGGGGGACAAGGCTTGGCTACACCTTC.